This passage covers 18 T cell receptor beta chains from one sample sequenced in a study of beta chain features in type 1 diabetes. Their cognate antigens are unknown. The investigators reverse transcribed all of the isolated RNA, so they sequenced expressed TCRB transcripts. TCRdb's copy holds only in-frame clones and misses some; the assay was immunoSEQ multiplex PCR. This table has a few hundred thousand clones, 16% appearing once. Overall study results and limits: When Type 1 diabetes patients were examined, their TCRB CDR3s proved moderately but significantly shorter in all four CD4+ subsets.

What was sequenced was naive CD4+ T cells from blood. These receptors came from a man aged 30-40 years with type 1 diabetes.

The chain couples TRBV7-2 to TRBJ1-2; D is ambiguous. Per the germline V gene, CDR1 is SGHTA and CDR2 is FQGNSA. CDR3 length: 13 residues. Trimming took 0 bases from V and 4 from J, leaving 6 bases between them. Here the CDR3 reads CASSLASLYGYTF. The CDR3 DNA reads as TGTGCCAGCAGCTTAGCCAGCCTCTATGGCTACACCTTC. Full variable domain (missing parts from reference TRBV7-2 and TRBJ1-2): GAGVSQSPSNKVTEKGKDVELRCDPISGHTALYWYRQSLGQGLEFLIYFQGNSAPDKSGLPSDRFSAERTGGSVSTLTIQRTQQEDSAVYLCASSLASLYGYTFGSGTRLTVV.

The chain combines TRBV4-3 with TRBJ2-7, with 8 bases matching TRBD1. Trimming cost V 2 bases and J 4 bases; bases outside gene matches: 10. CDR1 is LGHNA, CDR2 YSLEER, per germline. The CDR3 loop spans 16 amino acids. CDR3 in amino acids: CASSQTGTGNWYEQYF. For the CDR3, the DNA is TGCGCCAGCAGCCAAACCGGGACAGGTAATTGGTACGAGCAGTACTTC.

This clone was found a few times. V usage is TRBV11-2 and J usage is TRBJ1-2; no reliable D call. Germline CDR1 and CDR2: SGHAT and FQNNGV. There are 14 residues in the CDR3. V was shortened by 1 base and J by 7 bases, with 13 bases between the two germline ends. This CDR3 reads CASSLVTLRTGYTF. CDR3 DNA sequence: TGTGCCAGCAGCTTAGTAACACTGCGGACTGGCTACACCTTC.

The chain uses TRBV7-9 and TRBJ2-1; D is perhaps TRBD1 (6 bases). Germline V CDR1 and CDR2: SEHNR, FQNEAQ (reference sequence). V lost 2 bases, J lost 10 bases, and 18 bases lay in between. The CDR3 runs 15 residues. In DNA, the CDR3 is TGTGCCAGCAGCTTACACAACAGGGCTTGGGACGAGCAGTTCTTC. Protein product: CASSLHNRAWDEQFF. Looking up the rest from reference TRBV7-9 and TRBJ2-1 gives the full variable domain: DTGVSQNPRHKITKRGQNVTFRCDPISEHNRLYWYRQTLGQGPEFLTYFQNEAQLEKSRLLSDRFSAERPKGSFSTLEIQRTEQGDSAMYLCASSLHNRAWDEQFFGPGTRLTVL.

The chain uses TRBV19 and TRBJ2-1; the match to TRBD2 covers 7 bases. The CDR3 runs to 14 residues. V dropped 1 base and J dropped 9; count of bases not matched to a gene: 6. Germline lookup yields CDR1 LNHDA and CDR2 SQIVND (reference sequence). The CDR3: CASSIGGTTSEQFF. For the CDR3, the DNA is TGTGCCAGTAGTATAGGAGGGACTACGAGTGAGCAGTTCTTC. The complete variable domain, with remaining parts taken from reference TRBV19 and TRBJ2-1, reads DGGITQSPKYLFRKEGQNVTLSCEQNLNHDAMYWYRQDPGQGLRLIYYSQIVNDFQKGDIAEGYSVSREKKESFPLTVTSAQKNPTAFYLCASSIGGTTSEQFFGPGTRLTVL.

The V gene is TRBV28, the J gene TRBJ2-3; D unclear. V dropped 5 bases and J dropped 6 bases, with 18 bases sitting between them. The CDR3 has 15 amino acids. Germline V gene data show CDR1 as MDHEN and CDR2 as SYDVKM. CDR3 region: CASSRTKDPVDTQYF. The CDR3 coding sequence is TGTGCCAGCAGTAGGACGAAAGATCCGGTTGATACGCAGTATTTT.

This clone was counted only a few times. The J gene is TRBJ1-2, the V gene TRBV20-1; D remains ambiguous. This CDR3 comprises 11 residues. Trimming took off 8 bases at V and 2 bases at J, with 9 bases between the two ends. Germline CDR1 DFQATT, CDR2 SNEGSKA (reference sequence). CDR3 DNA: TGCAGTCGGGTGGAGAACTATGGCTACACCTTC. Protein product: CSRVENYGYTF.

This clone was recorded a few times. The chain links TRBV5-1 to TRBJ2-5, with D perhaps matching TRBD1 (6 bases). V dropped 1 base and J dropped 4 bases, with 11 bases sitting between them. The CDR3 covers 14 residues. Germline V lookup: CDR1 SGHRS, CDR2 YFSETQ. CDR3 nucleotide sequence: TGCGCCAGCAGCTTGCTTACAGGGTCAGAGACCCAGTACTTC. It translates to CASSLLTGSETQYF.

This clone was detected only a few times. The gene calls are TRBV28 and TRBJ2-1, with D possibly TRBD2 on 5 matching bases. This CDR3 region has 13 residues. V was clipped by 10 bases and J by 6 bases, with 16 bases between them. CDR1 and CDR2 from the germline V gene are MDHEN and SYDVKM. CDR3 nucleotides: TGTGCCATCCTCCCGACTAACGGCAATGAGCAGTTCTTC. Amino acids: CAILPTNGNEQFF.

CDR3 amino acids: CASSLSGVWYF. Here the CDR3 DNA reads TGTGCCAGCAGCTTAAGCGGCGTGTGGTACTTC. The chain combines TRBV7-2 with TRBJ2-4; D might be TRBD2 (5 bases). The germline CDR1 and CDR2 sequences are SGHTA and FQGNSA. The CDR3 extends over 11 amino acids. V was pared by 2 bases and J by 15 bases, with 11 bases between.

The chain combines TRBV10-3 with TRBJ2-3; the D is unclear. Trimming pared 5 bases from V and 1 base from J, leaving 7 bases between. This CDR3 is built from 13 residues. Germline V gives CDR1 ENHRY, CDR2 SYGVKD. Here the CDR3 DNA reads TGTGCCATCAGTCAACCAGGCACAGATACGCAGTATTTT. It codes for CAISQPGTDTQYF.

This clone was found a few times. The sample contains more than one DNA sequence encoding this CDR3. The CDR3 protein is CASSLEGTAYNEQFF. The CDR3 region has the DNA TGCGCCAGCAGCTTGGAAGGGACAGCTTACAATGAGCAGTTCTTC. The chain is built from TRBV5-1 and TRBJ2-1; 7 nucleotides agree with TRBD1. The CDR3 has 15 residues. Per the germline V gene, CDR1 is SGHRS and CDR2 is YFSETQ. J was trimmed by 4 bases and V by 0 bases; bases with no gene match: 4.

This clone was detected only a few times. This rearrangement joins TRBV10-3 to TRBJ2-1; 9 nucleotides align to TRBD1. The germline CDR1 and CDR2 sequences are ENHRY and SYGVKD. V lost 6 bases and J lost 4; bases outside the gene matches: 4. This CDR3 spans 14 amino acids. This chain's CDR3 is CAIRQGALYNEQFF. The CDR3, as DNA: TGTGCCATCAGACAGGGGGCCTTATACAATGAGCAGTTCTTC.

This clone was seen only a few times. The same CDR3 arises from other DNA sequences in this sample as well. The chain is built from TRBV29-1 and TRBJ2-5; 10 positions match TRBD1. CDR1 SQVTM and CDR2 ANQGSEA come from the germline V gene. J lost 4 bases, V lost 5 bases, and 4 bases had no gene match. The CDR3 is 13 residues long. CDR3 sequence: CSVRQGAGETQYF. The CDR3 DNA sequence: TGCAGCGTTCGACAGGGGGCCGGAGAGACCCAGTACTTC.

There are a few counts of this clone. The V and J genes are TRBV25-1 and TRBJ1-2; unclear D gene. Germline values: CDR1 MGHDK, CDR2 SYGVNS. CDR3 length equals 13 residues. Trimming pared 4 bases from V and 1 base from J, leaving 7 bases between. This CDR3 is CASSADLNYGYTF. The DNA of the CDR3 is TGTGCCAGCAGTGCCGACCTTAACTATGGCTACACCTTC.

The rearrangement joins TRBV25-1 to TRBJ2-1; 15 positions agree with TRBD2. Looked up from germline, CDR1 is MGHDK and CDR2 is SYGVNS. V lost 6 bases and J lost 10; bases outside the gene matches: 4. The CDR3 has 14 residues. The CDR3 is CASRPGLAGGEQFF. CDR3 nucleotides: TGTGCCAGCAGGCCGGGACTAGCGGGAGGAGAGCAGTTCTTC.

This clone showed up just a few times. V gene TRBV30 combines with J gene TRBJ2-5, with no clear D. The germline V and J ends were trimmed by 2 bases and 5 bases, with 9 bases remaining between them. Germline V gene lookup returns CDR1 GTSNPN and CDR2 SVGIG (reference sequence). The CDR3 extends over 12 amino acids. The CDR3 DNA sequence: TGTGCCTGGAGTCTACTTCAGGAGACCCAGTACTTC. It codes for CAWSLLQETQYF.

This clone was observed a handful of times. This chain connects TRBV30 to TRBJ2-7; the D gene is possibly TRBD2 (5 bases). V lost 5 bases to trimming and J lost 0 bases, with 8 bases between them. CDR1 GTSNPN and CDR2 SVGIG come from the germline V gene (reference sequence). This CDR3 has 12 residues. CDR3 sequence: CAWGLSSYEQYF. DNA for the CDR3: TGTGCCTGGGGACTGAGCTCCTACGAGCAGTACTTC.